This TCR beta chain was obtained from a study of Graves' ophthalmopathy and Graves' hyperthyroidism. The authors amplified TCR beta CDR3 regions from RNA transcripts. HTBI-primed first-round RT-PCR preceded second-round multiplex PCR. TCRdb fed the multiplex PCR reads into MiXCR, producing one record per CDR3 protein. The table records about 160,000 distinct CDR3 sequences, under 45% of them present only once. There are many counts of this clonotype. What it recognizes is unknown. Study-wide points: Among expanded thyroid clonotypes above 0.001 frequency, most also occurred in blood.

Trimming took off 6 bases at V and 0 bases at J, with 18 bases between the two ends. CDR3 size: 17 residues. Sequenced material: peripheral blood. The chain carries TRBV12-3 or TRBV12-4 and TRBJ1-3, with D perhaps matching TRBD1 (5 bases). This receptor was identified in a man younger than 45 with Graves' ophthalmopathy. CDR3 region: CASSSTGERTSGNTIYF. The CDR3, as DNA: TGTGCCAGCAGCTCCACAGGCGAACGCACCTCTGGAAACACCATATATTTT.